The rows below give T cell receptor beta chains drawn from one sample of a study of cytomegalovirus exposure and HLA in healthy donors. The protocol was immunoSEQ multiplex PCR, while the TCRdb copy is restricted to in-frame clones and leaves out a portion. Seen here are around 130,000 clones, 77% observed once, and the top ten hold roughly 5.8%. Sample: PBMCs. Source of these receptors: a man younger than 35 in good health and CMV-seropositive. Each CDR3 is given without its conserved first and last residue. The order of the fields is clone size, V gene, D gene, CDR3 protein. D genes are given only for firm matches. The size entry is marked missing in some rows and otherwise reads once, few, many or a size class.

>.|TRBV25-1|.
ASSELGASGPYEQY
>few|TRBV7-8|TRBD1
ASSRQGARDQPQH
>few|TRBV14|TRBD2
ASSQDTGTSGSREETQY
>few|TRBV7-9|.
SSSLVWVVQVSNTEAF
>.|TRBV5-1|TRBD1
ASSQGQGDGYT
>.|TRBV6-1|TRBD2
ASSEPSGGRDEQY
>.|TRBV30|TRBD1
AWSWDSSYEQY
>once|TRBV5-1|.
ASSHHSSYGYT
>.|TRBV4-1|TRBD1
ASSPGTGELNYGYT
>.|TRBV6-1|.
ASSGRDGSNSPLH
>.|TRBV6-4|.
ASSEGGTGELF
>.|TRBV11-3|TRBD1
ASSQGQGSNEQY
>few|TRBV6-1|.
ASRPGLETSYGYT
>once|TRBV11-2|TRBD2
ASSTPSGQF
>.|TRBV5-4|.
ASSLEQGPGN
>few|TRBV14|.
ASSHIPLRPGNTIY
>once|TRBV19|TRBD1
ASTIPGGVYGYT
>.|TRBV28|.
ASSLAFYRQPQPQH
>.|TRBV19|TRBD1
ASSKTTGAGYGYT
>few|TRBV4-1|.
ASSQDVYREGYNEQF
>.|TRBV15|TRBD2
ATSRSPGLDVEQY
>.|TRBV7-6|TRBD2
ASSRTSGSTDTQY
>.|TRBV12-5|.
ASGLLKSGDANTEAF
>.|TRBV19|.
ASSWGVNTEAF
>.|TRBV27|.
ASSAQNSYQPQH
>.|TRBV15|TRBD1
ATSRASGQLNSPLH
>.|TRBV15|TRBD1
ATSKPGEQGARNQPQH
>.|TRBV27|TRBD1
ASRITDRGRQGDSPLH
>few|TRBV27|TRBD2
ASSQKLAGQPYEQY
>.|TRBV28|.
ASSLGGARNTIY
>.|TRBV19|.
ASSIAGYGNTIY
>once|TRBV7-9|TRBD1
ASSFWDSFSGANGLT
>few|TRBV19|.
ATVESQGTEAF